The 30 T cell receptor beta chains reported below all come from one sample, sequenced in a study of blood T cells in healthy people across ages. The authors ran a second PCR of about 6 to 11 cycles using a sample-barcoded 5' primer and a J-beta primer mix. MiXCR, applied by TCRdb to the 5' RACE reads, yields one record per CDR3 protein. The table records 650,000 to 800,000 distinct CDR3 sequences, 52% of them present only once. Sample: blood. The source of these receptors is a woman aged 80 or over in good health.

The chain joins TRBV5-1 to TRBJ2-5; 9 positions agree with TRBD2. Germline V gene lookup returns CDR1 SGHRS and CDR2 YFSETQ. The junction had 6 bases not matched to a gene; V was cut back by 5 bases and J by 4 bases. This CDR3 spans 14 amino acids. In nucleotides, the CDR3 is TGCGCCAGCAGGACCAAACTAGCGGGAGAGACCCAGTACTTC. Residues: CASRTKLAGETQYF.

The genes are TRBV5-1 and TRBJ1-4; D might be TRBD1 (5 bases). The CDR3 runs 15 residues. V lost 4 bases and J lost 2, with 12 bases in between. The germline CDR1 and CDR2 sequences are SGHRS and YFSETQ. DNA for the CDR3: TGCGCCAGCAGCCTTCTGGGGGACACTAATGAAAAACTGTTTTTT. Its protein is CASSLLGDTNEKLFF.

This clonotype came up many times. The chain is built from TRBV10-3 and TRBJ2-1, with D unclear. V was pared by 6 bases and J by 4 bases, with 10 bases between. This CDR3 comprises 13 residues. Germline CDR1 is ENHRY and CDR2 is SYGVKD. Here the CDR3 reads CAISGSRYNEQFF. The CDR3 DNA reads TGTGCCATCAGCGGGTCCCGATACAATGAGCAGTTCTTC.

The chain is built from TRBV13 and TRBJ2-3; the match to TRBD2 covers 7 bases. Germline CDR1 PRHDT, CDR2 FYEKMQ (reference sequence). V lost 5 bases to trimming and J lost 1 base; unmatched junction nucleotides: 9. This CDR3 is 16 amino acids long. The CDR3: CASSHDWLAGTDTQYF. As DNA, the CDR3 is TGTGCCAGCAGCCACGACTGGCTAGCGGGCACAGATACGCAGTATTTT. The full variable domain, completed using reference TRBV13 and TRBJ2-3, is AAGVIQSPRHLIKEKRETATLKCYPIPRHDTVYWYQQGPGQDPQFLISFYEKMQSDKGSIPDRFSAQQFSDYHSELNMSSLELGDSALYFCASSHDWLAGTDTQYFGPGTRLTVL.

The chain employs TRBV12-3 or TRBV12-4 and TRBJ2-3; 10 bases fit TRBD2. This CDR3 is 18 amino acids long. The V gene end was trimmed by 5 bases and the J gene end by 6 bases; junction bases not matched to a gene: 17. DNA for the CDR3: TGTGCCAGCAGTCTCCGGACCAGCGGGAGGGTGGTTGCCGATACGCAGTATTTT. The encoded protein is CASSLRTSGRVVADTQYF.

This rearrangement joins TRBV20-1 to TRBJ1-4, with TRBD1 as a possible D gene (5 bases). CDR3 length: 14 residues. The germline V gene encodes CDR1 DFQATT and CDR2 SNEGSKA (reference sequence). V was cut by 4 bases and J by 4 bases, with 13 bases left in between. CDR3 nucleotides: TGCAGTGCTAAAGATAAGGGGTTTAATGAAAAACTGTTTTTT. As protein: CSAKDKGFNEKLFF.

This clonotype was counted a few times. This rearrangement joins TRBV18 to TRBJ2-1; D is undetermined. The germline V and J ends were trimmed by 4 bases and 2 bases, with 12 bases remaining between them. The CDR3 spans 15 residues. Per the germline V gene, CDR1 is KGHSH and CDR2 is LQKENI. CDR3 DNA sequence: TGTGCCAGCTCACTCCTTTTTGGTACCTACAATGAGCAGTTCTTC. Protein sequence: CASSLLFGTYNEQFF.

The table lists this clonotype with many counts. The V and J genes are TRBV24-1 and TRBJ2-3; possibly TRBD1 for D (5 bases). The ends were cut back, 3 bases at V and 2 bases at J, with 5 bases in the middle. Germline CDR1 is KGHDR and CDR2 is SFDVKD. The CDR3 spans 13 residues. The CDR3 DNA reads as TGTGCCACCAGTGATGGACACACAGATACGCAGTATTTT. Its protein product is CATSDGHTDTQYF.

The V and J genes are TRBV29-1 and TRBJ2-1; D not certain. CDR1 and CDR2 from the germline V gene are SQVTM and ANQGSEA. With 5 bases removed from V and 0 bases from J, the gap between germline ends came to 14 bases. This CDR3 contains 15 residues. CDR3 region: CSVLETGSSYNEQFF. CDR3 nucleotides: TGCAGCGTTCTGGAGACGGGTAGCTCCTACAATGAGCAGTTCTTC.

The chain is built from TRBV4-1 and TRBJ2-5; D unresolved. The CDR3 is 12 residues long. Trimming removed 1 base at V and 11 bases at J, with 11 bases between. The germline V gene encodes CDR1 MGHRA and CDR2 YSYEKL. CDR3 DNA sequence: TGCGCCAGCAGCCAAGTAGGATGTGAGCAGTACTTC. Translation gives CASSQVGCEQYF.

This clonotype has only a few counts. The rearrangement joins TRBV12-5 to TRBJ2-1; weak D call: TRBD1 (6 bases). The CDR3 length is 13 residues. Trimming pared 1 base from V and 6 bases from J, leaving 7 bases between. CDR1 is LGHNT and CDR2 is FRNRAP in the germline V gene. The CDR3 bases are TGTGCTAGTGGTTTGGGACAGGTCAATGAGCAGTTCTTC. The encoded protein is CASGLGQVNEQFF.

The chain couples TRBV29-1 to TRBJ2-7; D possibly matches TRBD1 or TRBD2 (5 bases each). The germline V gene encodes CDR1 SQVTM and CDR2 ANQGSEA. V lost 7 bases and J lost 4, with 11 bases in between. There are 11 residues in the CDR3. The CDR3 DNA reads as TGCAGCGCGGGACGGGGTTACGAGCAGTACTTC. Translated: CSAGRGYEQYF.

Regarding this clonotype: A much larger clone lies a single base off, so this may be a read error. The chain joins TRBV20-1 to TRBJ2-3; 10 nucleotides match TRBD1. V dropped 6 bases and J dropped 3; count of bases not matched to a gene: 6. This CDR3 is 14 amino acids long. CDR1 DFQATT and CDR2 SNEGSKA come from the germline V gene (reference sequence). CDR3 residues: CSADRGRWTDTQYF. The DNA for the CDR3 is TGCAGTGCAGACAGGGGGCGTTGGACAGATACGCAGTATTTT.

This chain links TRBV7-7 with TRBJ2-5, with D possibly being TRBD1 or TRBD2 (6 bases each). The V gene's germline CDR1 is SSHAT and CDR2 FNYEAQ (reference sequence). The CDR3 runs to 16 residues. V gave up 1 base and J gave up 5 bases, with 17 bases separating them. The CDR3 spells CASSLGFGGGRETQYF. The CDR3 nucleotides read TGTGCCAGCAGCTTAGGATTCGGAGGGGGACGGGAGACCCAGTACTTC.

This sequence joins TRBV14 and TRBJ2-5; no firm D call. The CDR3 runs 15 residues. The germline CDR1 and CDR2 sequences are SGHDN and FVKESK. The V end was cut by 5 bases, the J end by 0 bases, with 13 bases between. This chain's CDR3 is CASSSLGLNQETQYF. The CDR3, as DNA: TGTGCCAGCAGCTCCCTCGGGTTAAACCAAGAGACCCAGTACTTC.

CDR3 nucleotides: TGTGCCATCAGTGAGGGGGGAGACACCGGGGAGCTGTTTTTT. This encodes CAISEGGDTGELFF. The chain recombines TRBV10-3 with TRBJ2-2; D might be TRBD1 or TRBD2, each matching 5 bases. CDR1 ENHRY and CDR2 SYGVKD come from the germline V gene. V gave up 2 bases and J gave up 3 bases, with 7 bases separating them. CDR3 length: 14 amino acids.

This chain uses TRBV4-2 with TRBJ2-2; D not resolved. CDR1 is LGHNA, CDR2 YNFKEQ, per germline. The CDR3 loop spans 13 amino acids. Trimming removed 0 bases at V and 9 bases at J, with 8 bases between. The CDR3 DNA follows: TGTGCCAGCAGCCAAGATCTGGGCCGGGAGCTGTTTTTT. This sequence encodes CASSQDLGRELFF.

This chain links TRBV7-9 with TRBJ2-5, with 9 positions matching TRBD2. After removal of 2 bases from V and 11 bases from J, the junction contained 15 bases not matched to a gene. The CDR3 is made up of 16 amino acids. The germline V gene encodes CDR1 SEHNR and CDR2 FQNEAQ (reference sequence). The CDR3 spells CASSLTTSGYYNEQYF. Here the CDR3 DNA reads TGTGCCAGCAGCTTAACCACTAGCGGGTACTACAATGAGCAGTACTTC.

The chain joins TRBV29-1 to TRBJ1-3; no clear D gene. The germline V and J ends were trimmed by 4 bases and 0 bases, with 10 bases remaining between them. This CDR3 spans 14 amino acids. Germline lookup yields CDR1 SQVTM and CDR2 ANQGSEA. CDR3 in amino acids: CSVAVTPSGNTIYF. The CDR3 bases are TGCAGCGTTGCCGTTACACCCTCTGGAAACACCATATATTTT.

The rearrangement uses TRBV3-1 and TRBJ1-6; D unresolved. V was clipped by 0 bases and J by 8 bases, with 8 bases between them. The germline gives CDR1 LGHDT, CDR2 YNNKEL (reference sequence). CDR3 length: 14 amino acids. CDR3 sequence reads: CASSQEGSDSPLHF. The DNA for the CDR3 is TGTGCCAGCAGCCAAGAAGGGTCCGATTCACCCCTCCACTTT.

The V call is TRBV20-1, the J call TRBJ2-1; the match to TRBD2 covers 7 bases. Per germline, CDR1 DFQATT and CDR2 SNEGSKA (reference sequence). After removal of 6 bases from V and 2 bases from J, the junction contained 7 bases not matched to a gene. This CDR3 contains 14 residues. The chain's CDR3 is CSASQRGPYNEQFF. The CDR3 nucleotides read TGCAGTGCCTCCCAGCGGGGCCCCTACAATGAGCAGTTCTTC.

This clonotype was seen a handful of times. V gene TRBV7-3 combines with J gene TRBJ2-2, with D hard to call. This CDR3 comprises 14 residues. V lost 6 bases to trimming and J lost 0 bases, with 8 bases between them. Germline V gene data show CDR1 as SGHTA and CDR2 as FQGTGA. CDR3 sequence: CASRFIANTGELFF. The CDR3 DNA follows: TGTGCCAGCAGATTCATTGCGAACACCGGGGAGCTGTTTTTT.

The chain joins TRBV15 to TRBJ1-2; D is unresolved. Trimming took 0 bases from V and 6 from J, leaving 14 bases between them. Per the germline V gene, CDR1 is LNHNV and CDR2 is YYDKDF (reference sequence). The CDR3 extends over 15 amino acids. The CDR3 nucleotides read TGTGCCACCAGCAGAGATCCTAGGGTAGCTAATGGCTACACCTTC. Translation: CATSRDPRVANGYTF.

This clonotype was seen ten or more times. The V and J genes are TRBV2 and TRBJ2-3; 9 nucleotides line up with TRBD1. With 7 bases clipped from V and 2 bases from J, the junction kept 4 bases outside the gene matches. CDR1 SNHLY and CDR2 FYNNEI come from the germline V gene. This CDR3 is built from 14 residues. For the CDR3, the DNA is TGTGCCAGCACCAACAGGGGGCTCACAGATACGCAGTATTTT. This translates into CASTNRGLTDTQYF.

The rearrangement uses TRBV15 and TRBJ1-5; TRBD1 matches at 8 bases. The CDR3 is 17 amino acids. In germline, CDR1 is LNHNV, CDR2 YYDKDF (reference sequence). J was trimmed by 7 bases and V by 5 bases; bases with no gene match: 16. The DNA of the CDR3 is TGTGCCACCAGCCCCCGAGCGGTTGGGACAGGTTTGCAGCCCCAGCATTTT. Translated: CATSPRAVGTGLQPQHF.

The sample holds many counts of this clonotype. The V and J genes are TRBV6-6 and TRBJ2-1; tentative D call: TRBD2 (5 bases). With 3 bases removed from V and 4 bases from J, the gap between germline ends came to 13 bases. This CDR3 has 15 residues. CDR1 and CDR2 from the germline V gene are MNHNY and SVGAGI (reference sequence). In DNA, the CDR3 is TGTGCCAGCAGTTATCCCAACAGCGGTTACAATGAGCAGTTCTTC. Translating it yields CASSYPNSGYNEQFF.

This chain links TRBV27 with TRBJ2-5; the match to TRBD2 covers 7 bases. Judging by the DNA end, TRBJ2-7 fits better; the J call may be wrong. Looked up from germline, CDR1 is MNHEY and CDR2 is SMNVEV (reference sequence). The CDR3 totals 14 residues. The CDR3 reads CASSFGGGIYEQYF. The DNA of the CDR3 is TGTGCCAGCAGTTTTGGGGGGGGAATCTACGAGCAGTACTTC.

This clonotype has a single count. V is TRBV29-1 and J is TRBJ2-5, with D possibly matching TRBD1 (6 bases). The last part of the DNA fits TRBJ2-7 better; the J call may be wrong. The germline V gene encodes CDR1 SQVTM and CDR2 ANQGSEA. CDR3 length: 12 amino acids. The CDR3 reads CSGQDSIYEQYF. CDR3 nucleotides: TGCAGCGGCCAGGACAGTATCTACGAGCAGTACTTC.

This clonotype was seen more than once but under ten times. The chain recombines TRBV20-1 with TRBJ1-5; D unresolved. Trimming removed 6 bases at V and 4 bases at J, with 13 bases between. This CDR3 is built from 13 residues. Germline-derived CDR1 and CDR2 are DFQATT and SNEGSKA (reference sequence). The CDR3: CSAAPGGNQPQHF. The CDR3 DNA follows: TGCAGTGCGGCCCCCGGAGGGAATCAGCCCCAGCATTTT.

This clonotype was seen repeatedly, ten times or more. This chain uses TRBV4-1 with TRBJ2-1; D might be TRBD2 (5 bases). The ends were cut back, 3 bases at V and 10 bases at J, with 19 bases in the middle. Germline lookup yields CDR1 MGHRA and CDR2 YSYEKL. There are 15 residues in the CDR3. The CDR3 DNA follows: TGCGCCAGCAGCCAGGATCGAGCTCAACCGGGGGAGCAGTTCTTC. Amino acids: CASSQDRAQPGEQFF.